This T cell receptor beta chain was captured by sequencing in a study of blood T cell repertoires in COVID-19 (TCRdb year 2020). Regarding the complete study: Samples covering the acute and convalescent phases of COVID-19 were provided by collaborators in the United States, Italy and Spain. The prospective study material was composed of cDNA or gDNA derived from T cells, B-cell-depleted T cells, or PBMCs. Deeply sampled blood TCRbeta repertoires from subjects exposed to, actively infected with, or recovered from COVID-19 were included in the dataset. The repertoires were made available in a free public database intended to serve as a resource for research on the immune response to SARS-CoV-2. The samples were drawn from the first 160 participants of the ongoing ImmuneRACE study and from some 1,300 subjects provided by 6 global collaborators. A de-identified subject ID, COVID-19 status, age in years and sex were almost always included in the sample metadata. Where HLA class I and class II types were available, the types were taken from metadata supplied by the sample provider, not from assay-based typing. Points the paper makes about the study in general: Clinical and demographic metadata were provided uncurated, with the amount varying by source and participant.

Here V drops 3 bases and J drops 8 bases, and the junction holds 2 bases not matched to any gene. Including the terminal cysteine and phenylalanine, the CDR3 comprises 15 residues. The DNA shown is the 45-base CDR3, in frame from base 1. CDR1 and CDR2 (KGHSH, LQKENI) derive from the germline V gene. Whole blood was collected in K2EDTA tubes by collaborating institutions according to the institutions' own protocols. For TCRbeta analysis, collaborators shipped samples in one of three forms: frozen whole blood, isolated PBMCs, or DNA extracted from either of those sample types. Points on this clone: The antigen this receptor binds is unknown. Base qualities were left out, and no much larger clone turns up one base away.

TCRbeta CDR3 regions were amplified from genomic DNA using the immunoSEQ Assay, a bias-controlled multiplex PCR. Per the original workflow: The number of nucleated cells in each sample was estimated by amplification of reference gene primers within the assay. To quantify the absolute abundance of each unique TCRbeta CDR3 rearrangement, sequence reads were collapsed and filtered. Productive Simpson clonality was computed per sample as the square root of Simpson's diversity index over productive rearrangements. TCRdb re-hosts the immuneACCESS table, in-frame sequences only. Its copies lack some clones; in the studies checked, an unresolved V gene accounts for under half of them, and the cause for the rest is not known. V and J calls and clone size are copied from that table; D and trimming were computed from the DNA. This sample has more than 300,000 clones in its table, and around 88% of those were observed once. Around 1.5% of the sample goes to the ten largest clones.

The sequence was collected from a woman aged 45-59 years with acute or convalescent COVID-19. Recombination connected TRBV18 to TRBJ1-6, and 12 junction bases match TRBD1. Sequenced sample: peripheral blood. The sequence in DNA is TGTGCCAGCTCACCGGGGGACAGGGGGCATTCACCCCTCCACTTT. Its protein is CASSPGDRGHSPLHF.